The 30 T cell receptor beta chains reported below all come from one sample, sequenced in a study of T cell responses to AZD1222 COVID-19 vaccine. TCRdb's copy holds only in-frame clones and misses some; the assay was immunoSEQ multiplex PCR. Of 110,000 to 150,000 clones listed, 89% are singletons. The specimen comprised peripheral blood, sampled on day 0 of AZD1222 vaccination. The origin of the receptors is an adult in good health.

The genes are TRBV20-1 and TRBJ1-1, with 11 bases matching TRBD1. The CDR3 has 17 amino acids. After removal of 3 bases from V and 3 bases from J, the junction contained 12 bases not matched to a gene. CDR1 DFQATT and CDR2 SNEGSKA come from the germline V gene (reference sequence). The DNA of the CDR3 is TGCAGTGCTAGTCAGTCCCTGGGACAGGGGGACGACACTGAAGCTTTCTTT. The encoded protein is CSASQSLGQGDDTEAFF.

This clone was observed a single time. V usage is TRBV7-2 and J usage is TRBJ1-4, with D maybe TRBD1 (5 bases). Per germline, CDR1 SGHTA and CDR2 FQGNSA. V was pared by 5 bases and J by 5 bases, with 12 bases between. The CDR3 has 14 amino acids. CDR3 loop: CASSPGGWNEKLFF. In nucleotides, the CDR3 is TGTGCCAGCAGCCCGGGGGGGTGGAATGAAAAACTGTTTTTT.

CDR3 bases: TGCGCCAGCAGCTTCGGGGGGTTGAACACTGAAGCTTTCTTT. Protein: CASSFGGLNTEAFF. The V gene is TRBV5-1, the J gene TRBJ1-1; D may be TRBD1 (5 bases). V shed 2 bases and J shed 0 bases, with 8 bases lying between them. The CDR3 is 14 amino acids. CDR1 is SGHRS, CDR2 YFSETQ, per germline.

This chain connects TRBV5-1 to TRBJ1-2; D might be TRBD1 (6 bases). V lost 4 bases and J 3 bases, leaving 13 bases between the germline ends. Per the germline V gene, CDR1 is SGHRS and CDR2 is YFSETQ. The CDR3 covers 14 residues. This chain's CDR3 is CASSRWTEDYGYTF. CDR3 DNA: TGCGCCAGCAGCCGATGGACAGAAGACTATGGCTACACCTTC.

This chain uses TRBV19 with TRBJ2-3, with 9 bases lining up with TRBD1. V shed 3 bases, J shed 2 bases, and the junction held 3 bases outside the gene matches. This CDR3 is 15 amino acids long. CDR1 is LNHDA and CDR2 is SQIVND in the germline V gene (reference sequence). The CDR3 sequence is CASSIGDRATDTQYF. The CDR3 region has the DNA TGTGCCAGTAGTATTGGGGACAGGGCCACAGATACGCAGTATTTT.

This rearrangement joins TRBV13 to TRBJ2-7; the match to TRBD2 covers 7 bases. The V gene end was trimmed by 0 bases and the J gene end by 0 bases; junction bases not matched to a gene: 5. Germline loops: CDR1 PRHDT, CDR2 FYEKMQ (reference sequence). The CDR3 has 16 residues. The CDR3 loop is CASSLGLAPNSYEQYF. The CDR3 nucleotides read TGTGCCAGCAGCTTAGGACTAGCGCCCAACTCCTACGAGCAGTACTTC.

The genes are TRBV7-9 and TRBJ2-2; D gene ambiguous. The CDR3 sequence is 11 residues long. Trimming removed 6 bases at V and 3 bases at J, with 2 bases between. Germline CDR1 reads SEHNR; CDR2 reads FQNEAQ (reference sequence). DNA of the CDR3: TGTGCCAGCAGGGACACCGGGGAGCTGTTTTTT. Encoded protein: CASRDTGELFF.

This chain uses TRBV9 with TRBJ2-1; 10 bases map to TRBD1. Looked up from germline, CDR1 is SGDLS and CDR2 is YYNGEE. The V gene end was trimmed by 4 bases and the J gene end by 10 bases; junction bases not matched to a gene: 8. There are 14 residues in the CDR3. CDR3 loop: CASSPTGTGEEQFF. CDR3 sequence (DNA): TGTGCCAGCAGCCCAACAGGGACAGGGGAAGAGCAGTTCTTC.

The chain joins TRBV4-3 to TRBJ2-7; D possibly corresponds to TRBD2 (6 bases). CDR1 is LGHNA, CDR2 YSLEER, per germline. This CDR3 has 18 residues. Trimming removed 0 bases at V and 2 bases at J, with 20 bases between. The CDR3 loop reads CASSQEAAVRAGPYEQYF. The DNA of the CDR3 is TGCGCCAGCAGCCAAGAGGCCGCTGTGAGGGCGGGGCCCTACGAGCAGTACTTC.

The chain uses TRBV30 and TRBJ2-3; TRBD2 agrees at 7 bases. The CDR3 contains 16 residues. Per the germline V gene, CDR1 is GTSNPN and CDR2 is SVGIG (reference sequence). With V trimmed by 3 bases and J by 0 bases, 9 bases remained unmatched. The CDR3 nucleotides read TGTGCCTGGAGCCTTAGTCTAGCGGCGAGCACAGATACGCAGTATTTT. Translation gives CAWSLSLAASTDTQYF.

This chain uses TRBV3-1 (or the pseudogene TRBV3-2) with TRBJ2-1; D is ambiguous. This CDR3 contains 18 residues. The germline V gene has CDR1 LGHDT and CDR2 YNNKEL (reference sequence). The V gene lost 0 bases and the J gene lost 0 bases, with 15 bases spanning the gap. For the CDR3, the DNA is TGTGCCAGCAGCCAAGATCGCGTGCTCCCGAGCTCCTACAATGAGCAGTTCTTC. Amino acids: CASSQDRVLPSSYNEQFF.

This chain joins TRBV4-1 and TRBJ1-1; D is perhaps TRBD1 (6 bases). V lost 1 base and J lost 1, with 16 bases in between. Germline CDR1 reads MGHRA; CDR2 reads YSYEKL. This CDR3 has 17 amino acids. The DNA of the CDR3 is TGCGCCAGCAGCCAAGCTATCCCCAGGGGAACGAACACTGAAGCTTTCTTT. Residues: CASSQAIPRGTNTEAFF.

The V and J genes are TRBV19 and TRBJ1-1; the match to TRBD1 covers 7 bases. This CDR3 spans 16 amino acids. The germline V gene has CDR1 LNHDA and CDR2 SQIVND (reference sequence). Unmatched junction bases numbered 12, after V lost 6 bases and J lost 2 bases. The CDR3 region has the DNA TGTGCCAGTAGGGGAGGGGGCCTTTGGAGCAACACTGAAGCTTTCTTT. Amino acids: CASRGGGLWSNTEAFF.

This sequence joins TRBV28 and TRBJ1-2, with a weak D call TRBD1 (5 bases). There are 15 residues in the CDR3. CDR1 is MDHEN, CDR2 SYDVKM, per germline. V was trimmed by 5 bases and J by 1 base, leaving 14 bases between them. The CDR3 here is CASSAFRDLNYGYTF. DNA of the CDR3: TGTGCCAGCAGTGCCTTTCGGGACCTTAACTATGGCTACACCTTC.

The chain is built from TRBV19 and TRBJ2-1; a weak D match, TRBD1 (5 bases). With 5 bases removed from V and 6 bases from J, the gap between germline ends came to 14 bases. The CDR3 has 14 residues. Germline lookup yields CDR1 LNHDA and CDR2 SQIVND (reference sequence). CDR3 nucleotides: TGTGCCAGTAGTCGCCGACAGATTTTCAATGAGCAGTTCTTC. This translates into CASSRRQIFNEQFF.

The V and J genes are TRBV19 and TRBJ2-5, with TRBD1 identical over 11 bases. The CDR3 loop spans 15 amino acids. V gave up 5 bases and J gave up 5 bases; unmatched junction bases: 7. CDR1 is LNHDA and CDR2 is SQIVND in the germline V gene (reference sequence). The CDR3 loop is CASSADRGLGETQYF. The CDR3 coding sequence is TGTGCCAGTAGTGCGGACAGGGGGCTCGGGGAGACCCAGTACTTC.

V usage is TRBV10-3 and J usage is TRBJ2-1, with D possibly being TRBD2 (6 bases). V lost 6 bases and J 4 bases, leaving 10 bases between the germline ends. There are 13 residues in the CDR3. The germline CDR1 and CDR2 sequences are ENHRY and SYGVKD. The CDR3 DNA reads TGTGCCATCAGGGACGGGGGATACAATGAGCAGTTCTTC. The encoded protein is CAIRDGGYNEQFF.

The rearrangement joins TRBV28 to TRBJ1-2; 7 positions agree with TRBD1. The V gene's germline CDR1 is MDHEN and CDR2 SYDVKM. With 3 bases clipped from V and 7 bases from J, the junction kept 5 bases outside the gene matches. The CDR3 consists of 13 residues. This CDR3 is CASSFPGGFGYTF. CDR3 nucleotide sequence: TGTGCCAGCAGTTTCCCAGGGGGATTTGGCTACACCTTC.

This chain joins TRBV24-1 and TRBJ1-2; 7 bases map to TRBD1. Germline CDR1 reads KGHDR; CDR2 reads SFDVKD. The CDR3 covers 14 residues. V shed 4 bases and J 4 bases; nucleotides not matched to a gene: 5. CDR3 in DNA: TGTGCCACCAGTGACATCGGGACAGCCTATGGCTACACCTTC. The encoded protein is CATSDIGTAYGYTF.

The J gene is TRBJ1-4, the V gene TRBV25-1; no clear D. The V end was cut by 6 bases, the J end by 6 bases, with 11 bases between. This CDR3 region has 13 residues. Per germline, CDR1 MGHDK and CDR2 SYGVNS. The CDR3 nucleotides read TGTGCCAGCAGGGACGGTGGACATGAAAAACTGTTTTTT. Translation: CASRDGGHEKLFF. Supplemented by reference TRBV25-1 and TRBJ1-4, the full variable domain reads EADIYQTPRYLVIGTGKKITLECSQTMGHDKMYWYQQDPGMELHLIHYSYGVNSTEKGDLSSESTVSRIRTEHFPLTLESARPSHTSQYLCASRDGGHEKLFFGSGTQLSVL.

The chain is built from TRBV19 and TRBJ1-5, with TRBD1 as a possible D gene (6 bases). V gave up 2 bases and J gave up 0 bases, with 11 bases separating them. In germline, CDR1 is LNHDA, CDR2 SQIVND (reference sequence). The CDR3 is made up of 16 amino acids. The CDR3 loop reads CASSIRGQYSNQPQHF. CDR3 sequence (DNA): TGTGCCAGTAGTATACGAGGACAGTATAGCAATCAGCCCCAGCATTTT.

The chain couples TRBV19 to TRBJ2-2; TRBD2 matches at 8 bases. Per the germline V gene, CDR1 is LNHDA and CDR2 is SQIVND (reference sequence). The trim removed 3 bases at V and 5 bases at J, leaving 8 bases unmatched. The CDR3 consists of 16 residues. CDR3 nucleotides: TGTGCCAGTAGTATGCCAGCGGGAGATTTTACCGGGGAGCTGTTTTTT. This gives the protein CASSMPAGDFTGELFF.

The chain recombines TRBV7-2 with TRBJ1-5; D gene ambiguous. The CDR3 is 13 amino acids. V was trimmed by 2 bases and J by 7 bases, leaving 9 bases between them. Germline V gene lookup returns CDR1 SGHTA and CDR2 FQGNSA. The CDR3 nucleotides read TGTGCCAGCAGCTTACGACGGGGACAGCCCCAGCATTTT. It codes for CASSLRRGQPQHF.

The chain links TRBV7-2 to TRBJ1-2; D remains unclear. CDR3 length: 16 amino acids. From germline, CDR1 is SGHTA and CDR2 FQGNSA. V was shortened by 1 base and J by 4 bases, with 16 bases between the two germline ends. CDR3 protein: CASSLGGLLLGYGYTF. In DNA, the CDR3 is TGTGCCAGCAGCTTAGGAGGACTGCTTTTGGGCTATGGCTACACCTTC.

The V call is TRBV6-1, the J call TRBJ2-5; D not resolved. This CDR3 region has 15 residues. Germline-derived CDR1 and CDR2 are MNHNS and SASEGT. V was shortened by 3 bases and J by 4 bases, with 15 bases between the two germline ends. CDR3 sequence (DNA): TGTGCCAGCAGTGAGACCCCGGGTCCGCGAGAGACCCAGTACTTC. This translates into CASSETPGPRETQYF.

This rearrangement joins TRBV6-4 to TRBJ1-6; 7 bases are shared with TRBD1. With 5 bases clipped from V and 6 bases from J, the junction kept 7 bases outside the gene matches. CDR3 size: 15 residues. Germline V gives CDR1 MRHNA, CDR2 SNTAGT. The CDR3 protein is CASSPRQGLNSPLHF. In DNA form, the CDR3 reads TGTGCCAGCAGTCCGAGACAGGGACTTAATTCACCCCTCCACTTT.

The CDR3 here is CASSLEKGASYEQYF. In nucleotides, the CDR3 is TGTGCCAGCAGCTTGGAGAAGGGCGCCTCCTACGAGCAGTACTTC. The V and J genes are TRBV7-2 and TRBJ2-7; D unresolved. Trimming stripped 3 bases from V and 0 bases from J, with 12 bases between. The germline CDR1 and CDR2 sequences are SGHTA and FQGNSA. The CDR3 contains 15 residues.

This clone was recorded once. A much larger clonotype is one base distant, so this may be a read error. The CDR3 region has the DNA TGTGCCACCAGCCGTCCGGGACAGAACACTGAAGCTTTCTTT. Protein: CATSRPGQNTEAFF. The chain links TRBV15 to TRBJ1-1; weak D call: TRBD1 (6 bases). The CDR3 runs to 14 residues. V was clipped by 5 bases and J by 1 base, with 11 bases between them. Germline lookup yields CDR1 LNHNV and CDR2 YYDKDF (reference sequence).

J is TRBJ2-7 and V is TRBV5-5, with 9 positions matching TRBD1. This CDR3 has 15 amino acids. The V gene's germline CDR1 is SGHKS and CDR2 YYEKEE (reference sequence). Trimming at V came to 7 bases and at J to 7 bases, leaving 15 bases not matched to a gene. This CDR3 reads CASFELLQGAGEQYF. CDR3 coding DNA: TGTGCCAGCTTCGAACTTTTACAGGGGGCAGGGGAGCAGTACTTC.

This clone was counted a single time. This chain joins TRBV3-1 (or the pseudogene TRBV3-2) and TRBJ2-7; no reliable D call. Between the trimmed V and J ends, which lost 0 bases and 9 bases, there was a span of 15 bases. This CDR3 has 14 residues. Looked up from germline, CDR1 is LGHDT and CDR2 is YNNKEL (reference sequence). Here the CDR3 reads CASSQDRGREGQYF. The CDR3 DNA follows: TGTGCCAGCAGCCAAGATAGAGGTCGTGAAGGGCAGTACTTC.